This note documents a single T cell receptor (beta chain) sequence. Measured with immunoSEQ multiplex PCR; TCRdb has only the in-frame clones, and not every one. Of more than 60,000 clones listed, 75% to 90% were seen once; the top ten hold 14%. The data stem from a study of OX40 agonist ivuxolimab in advanced cancers. Study-wide context: All patients had ivuxolimab intravenously every 2 weeks at 0.01 to 10 mg/kg. Every patient in dose escalation had hepatocellular carcinoma, melanoma, renal cell or head and neck cancer.

The starting material was CD4+ or CD8+ T cells sorted from blood, obtained in a trial of the OX40 agonist ivuxolimab. This receptor was identified in an adult with an advanced solid tumor such as melanoma, head and neck, liver or kidney cancer.

In nucleotides, the CDR3 is TGTGCCAGCAGCCGTAAGGGCCGACACCTTGCCCTCTACGAGCAGTACTTC. This translates into CASSRKGRHLALYEQYF. The chain has TRBV13 and TRBJ2-7; D gene unclear. CDR1 PRHDT and CDR2 FYEKMQ come from the germline V gene (reference sequence). The CDR3 is 17 amino acids. V gave up 5 bases and J gave up 3 bases, with 23 bases separating them.